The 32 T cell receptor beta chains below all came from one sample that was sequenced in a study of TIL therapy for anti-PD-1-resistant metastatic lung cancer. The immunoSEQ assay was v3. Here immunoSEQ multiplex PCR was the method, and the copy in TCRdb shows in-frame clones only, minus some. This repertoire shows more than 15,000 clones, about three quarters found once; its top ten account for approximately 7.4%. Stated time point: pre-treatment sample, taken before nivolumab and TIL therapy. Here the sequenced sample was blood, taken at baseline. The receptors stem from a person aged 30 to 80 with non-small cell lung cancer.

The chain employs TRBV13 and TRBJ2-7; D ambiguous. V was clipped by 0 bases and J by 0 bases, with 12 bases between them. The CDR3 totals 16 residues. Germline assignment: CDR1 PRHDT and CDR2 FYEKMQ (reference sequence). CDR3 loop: CASSLGPYQSSYEQYF. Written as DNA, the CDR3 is TGTGCCAGCAGCTTAGGTCCCTATCAGAGCTCCTACGAGCAGTACTTC.

This CDR3 is CASSLTGGREKLFF. CDR3 sequence (DNA): TGTGCCAGCAGTTTAACGGGAGGGCGAGAAAAACTGTTTTTT. The chain links TRBV27 to TRBJ1-4, with D hard to call. Germline V gene data show CDR1 as MNHEY and CDR2 as SMNVEV (reference sequence). With 2 bases removed from V and 8 bases from J, the gap between germline ends came to 12 bases. This CDR3 is built from 14 residues. Drawing the rest from reference TRBV27 and TRBJ1-4, the complete variable domain is EAQVTQNPRYLITVTGKKLTVTCSQNMNHEYMSWYRQDPGLGLRQIYYSMNVEVTDKGDVPEGYKVSRKEKRNFPLILESPSPNQTSLYFCASSLTGGREKLFFGSGTQLSVL.

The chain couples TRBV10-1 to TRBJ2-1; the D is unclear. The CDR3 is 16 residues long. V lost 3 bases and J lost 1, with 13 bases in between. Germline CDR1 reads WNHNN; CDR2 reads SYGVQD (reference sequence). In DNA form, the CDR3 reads TGCGCCAGCAGTGATAGTCTACTCCCATCCTACAATGAGCAGTTCTTC. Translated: CASSDSLLPSYNEQFF.

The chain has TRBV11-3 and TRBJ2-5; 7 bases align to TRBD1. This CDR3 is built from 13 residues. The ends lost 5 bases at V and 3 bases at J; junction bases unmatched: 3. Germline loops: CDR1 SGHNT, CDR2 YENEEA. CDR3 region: CASSAGTEETQYF. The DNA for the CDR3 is TGTGCCAGCAGCGCCGGGACAGAAGAGACCCAGTACTTC.

The CDR3 sequence is CASSLRAVNTEAFF. The DNA for the CDR3 is TGTGCCAGCAGTTTACGGGCGGTGAACACTGAAGCTTTCTTT. This rearrangement joins TRBV28 to TRBJ1-1, with D uncertain. This CDR3 is 14 amino acids long. The germline V gene encodes CDR1 MDHEN and CDR2 SYDVKM. Trimming removed 2 bases from V and 0 bases from J, with 7 bases in between.

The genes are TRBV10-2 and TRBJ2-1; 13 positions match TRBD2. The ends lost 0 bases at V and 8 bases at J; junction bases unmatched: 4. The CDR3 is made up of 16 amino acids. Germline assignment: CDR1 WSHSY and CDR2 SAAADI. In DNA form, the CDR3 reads TGCGCCAGCAGTGAGTCGGGGACTAGCGGGATCCATGAGCAGTTCTTC. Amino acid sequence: CASSESGTSGIHEQFF.

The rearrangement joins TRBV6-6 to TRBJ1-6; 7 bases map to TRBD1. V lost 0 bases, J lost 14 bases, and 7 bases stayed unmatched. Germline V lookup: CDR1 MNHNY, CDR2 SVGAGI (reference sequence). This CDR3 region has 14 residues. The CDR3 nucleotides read TGTGCCAGCAGTTACTCCGGGACAGACTCTTCCCTCCACTTT. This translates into CASSYSGTDSSLHF.

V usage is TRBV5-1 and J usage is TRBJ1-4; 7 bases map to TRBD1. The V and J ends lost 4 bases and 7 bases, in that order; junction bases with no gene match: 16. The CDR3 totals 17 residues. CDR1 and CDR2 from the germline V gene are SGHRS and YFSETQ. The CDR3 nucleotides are TGCGCCAGCAGCCCCAGCCGAGAGACAGGGCGAATTGAAAAACTGTTTTTT. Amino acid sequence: CASSPSRETGRIEKLFF.

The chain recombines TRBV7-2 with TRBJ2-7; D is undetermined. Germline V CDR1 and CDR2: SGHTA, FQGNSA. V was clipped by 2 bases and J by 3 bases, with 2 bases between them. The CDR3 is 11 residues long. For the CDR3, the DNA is TGTGCCAGCAGCTTAATCTACGAGCAGTACTTC. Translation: CASSLIYEQYF.

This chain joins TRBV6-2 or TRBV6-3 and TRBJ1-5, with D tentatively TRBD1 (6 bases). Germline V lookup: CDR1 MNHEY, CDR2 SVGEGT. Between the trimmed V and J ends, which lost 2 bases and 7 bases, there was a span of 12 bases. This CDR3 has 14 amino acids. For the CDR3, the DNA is TGTGCCAGCAGTTACGGACAGACTTCCCAGCCCCAGCATTTT. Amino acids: CASSYGQTSQPQHF.

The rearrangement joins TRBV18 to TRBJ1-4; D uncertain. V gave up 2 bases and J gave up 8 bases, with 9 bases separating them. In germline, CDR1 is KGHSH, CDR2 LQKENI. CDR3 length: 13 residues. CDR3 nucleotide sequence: TGTGCCAGCTCACCAGGAGAAGAAGAAAAACTGTTTTTT. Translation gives CASSPGEEEKLFF.

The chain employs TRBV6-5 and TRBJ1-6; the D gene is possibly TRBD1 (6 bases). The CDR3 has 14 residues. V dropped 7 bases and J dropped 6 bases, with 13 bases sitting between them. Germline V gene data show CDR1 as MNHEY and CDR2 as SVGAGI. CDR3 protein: CASTRTDPNSPLHF. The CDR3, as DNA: TGTGCCAGCACCCGGACAGATCCTAATTCACCCCTCCACTTT.

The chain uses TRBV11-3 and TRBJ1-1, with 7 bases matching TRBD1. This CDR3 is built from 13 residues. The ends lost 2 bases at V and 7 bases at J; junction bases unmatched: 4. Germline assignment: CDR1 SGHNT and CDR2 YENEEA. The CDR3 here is CASSLRGRSEAFF. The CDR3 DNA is TGTGCCAGCAGCTTAAGGGGGCGCAGTGAAGCTTTCTTT. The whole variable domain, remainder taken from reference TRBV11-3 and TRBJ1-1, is EAGVVQSPRYKIIEKKQPVAFWCNPISGHNTLYWYLQNLGQGPELLIRYENEEAVDDSQLPKDRFSAERLKGVDSTLKIQPAELGDSAVYLCASSLRGRSEAFFGQGTRLTVV.

CDR3: CSPTLTGETQYF. The CDR3 DNA sequence: TGCAGCCCTACCCTGACGGGGGAGACCCAGTACTTC. J is TRBJ2-5 and V is TRBV29-1; TRBD2 is a possible D gene (5 bases). This CDR3 comprises 12 residues. The germline V gene has CDR1 SQVTM and CDR2 ANQGSEA. The ends were cut back, 8 bases at V and 5 bases at J, with 15 bases in the middle.

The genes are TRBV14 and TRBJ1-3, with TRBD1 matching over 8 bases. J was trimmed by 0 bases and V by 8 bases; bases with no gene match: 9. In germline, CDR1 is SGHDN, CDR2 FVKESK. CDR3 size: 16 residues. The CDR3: CASDQTGDGSGNTIYF. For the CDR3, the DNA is TGTGCCAGCGACCAGACAGGGGACGGCTCTGGAAACACCATATATTTT.

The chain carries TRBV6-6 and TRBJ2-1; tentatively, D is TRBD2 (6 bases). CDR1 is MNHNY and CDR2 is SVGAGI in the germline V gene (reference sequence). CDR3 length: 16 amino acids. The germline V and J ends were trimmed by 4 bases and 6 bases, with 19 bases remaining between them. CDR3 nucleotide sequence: TGTGCCAGCAGTTCGGGCATGACGGGAGCTCGCAATGAGCAGTTCTTC. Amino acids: CASSSGMTGARNEQFF.

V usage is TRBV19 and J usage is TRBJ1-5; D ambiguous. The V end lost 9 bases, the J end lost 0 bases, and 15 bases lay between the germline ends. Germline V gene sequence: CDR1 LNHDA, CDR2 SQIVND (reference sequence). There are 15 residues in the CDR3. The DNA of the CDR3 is TGTGCCAGCGGCTCGGACCACAATAGCAATCAGCCCCAGCATTTT. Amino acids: CASGSDHNSNQPQHF.

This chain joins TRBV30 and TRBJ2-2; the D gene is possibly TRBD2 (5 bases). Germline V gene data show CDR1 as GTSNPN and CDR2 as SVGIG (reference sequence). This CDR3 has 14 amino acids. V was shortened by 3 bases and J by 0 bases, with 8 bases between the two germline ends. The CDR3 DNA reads TGTGCCTGGAGGGTAGCGACGAACACCGGGGAGCTGTTTTTT. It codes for CAWRVATNTGELFF.

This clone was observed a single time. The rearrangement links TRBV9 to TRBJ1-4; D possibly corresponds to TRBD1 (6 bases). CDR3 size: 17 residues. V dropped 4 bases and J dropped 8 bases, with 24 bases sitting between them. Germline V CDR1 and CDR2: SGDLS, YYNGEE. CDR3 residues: CASSSQGGTWANEKLFF. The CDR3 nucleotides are TGTGCCAGCAGCTCCCAAGGGGGAACCTGGGCAAACGAAAAACTGTTTTTT.

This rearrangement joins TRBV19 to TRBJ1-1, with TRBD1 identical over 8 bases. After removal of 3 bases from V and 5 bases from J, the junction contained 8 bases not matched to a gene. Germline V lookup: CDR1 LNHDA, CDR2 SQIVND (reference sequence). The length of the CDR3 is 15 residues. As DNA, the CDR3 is TGTGCCAGTAGTATGGCCCCAGGGGGCTCTACTGAAGCTTTCTTT. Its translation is CASSMAPGGSTEAFF.

The CDR3 here is CASSISNNYEQYF. CDR3 nucleotide sequence: TGTGCCAGTAGTATCTCAAACAACTACGAGCAGTACTTC. The chain recombines TRBV19 with TRBJ2-7; no definite D call. The CDR3 spans 13 residues. Germline CDR1 LNHDA, CDR2 SQIVND (reference sequence). The V end lost 3 bases, the J end lost 3 bases, and 9 bases lay between the germline ends.

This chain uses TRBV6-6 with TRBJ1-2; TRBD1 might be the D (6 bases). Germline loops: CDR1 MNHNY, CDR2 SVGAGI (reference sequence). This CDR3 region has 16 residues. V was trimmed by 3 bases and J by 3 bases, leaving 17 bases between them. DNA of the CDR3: TGTGCCAGCAGTTATAAAGGGCAAGGGGGACACTATGGCTACACCTTC. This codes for CASSYKGQGGHYGYTF.

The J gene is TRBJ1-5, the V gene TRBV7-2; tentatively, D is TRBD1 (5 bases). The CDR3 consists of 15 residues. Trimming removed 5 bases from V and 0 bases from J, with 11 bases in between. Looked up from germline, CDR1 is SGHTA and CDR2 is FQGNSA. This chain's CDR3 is CASSRGSSSNQPQHF. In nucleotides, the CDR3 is TGTGCCAGCAGCCGGGGGTCCTCTAGCAATCAGCCCCAGCATTTT.

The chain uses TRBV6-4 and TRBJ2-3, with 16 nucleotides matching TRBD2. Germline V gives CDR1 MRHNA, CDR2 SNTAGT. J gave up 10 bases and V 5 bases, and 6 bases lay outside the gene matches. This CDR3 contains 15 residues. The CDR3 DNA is TGTGCCAGCAGTCCCGGGACTAGCGGGGGGGACGCGCAGTATTTT. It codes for CASSPGTSGGDAQYF.

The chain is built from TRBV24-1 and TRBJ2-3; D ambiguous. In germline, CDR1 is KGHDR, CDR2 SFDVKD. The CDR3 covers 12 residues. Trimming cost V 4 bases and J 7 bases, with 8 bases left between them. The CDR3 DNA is TGTGCCACCAGTGACCTGAGCCATACGCAGTATTTT. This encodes CATSDLSHTQYF.

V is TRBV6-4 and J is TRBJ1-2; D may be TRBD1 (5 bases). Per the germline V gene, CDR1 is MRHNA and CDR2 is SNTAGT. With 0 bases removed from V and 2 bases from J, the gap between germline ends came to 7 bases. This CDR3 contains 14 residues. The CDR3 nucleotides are TGTGCCAGCAGTGACTCGGGGGGAAACTATGGCTACACCTTC. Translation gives CASSDSGGNYGYTF.

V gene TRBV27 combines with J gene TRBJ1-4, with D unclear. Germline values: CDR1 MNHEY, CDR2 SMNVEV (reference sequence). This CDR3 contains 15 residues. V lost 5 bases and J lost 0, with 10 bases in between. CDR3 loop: CASSPRLATNEKLFF. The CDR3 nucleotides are TGTGCCAGCAGTCCCCGGCTTGCAACTAATGAAAAACTGTTTTTT.

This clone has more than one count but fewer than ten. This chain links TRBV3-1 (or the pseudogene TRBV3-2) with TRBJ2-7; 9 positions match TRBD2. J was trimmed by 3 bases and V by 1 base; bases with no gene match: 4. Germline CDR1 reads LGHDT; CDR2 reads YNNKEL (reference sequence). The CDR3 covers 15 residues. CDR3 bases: TGTGCCAGCAGCCAAGGACTAGCGGCCATCTACGAGCAGTACTTC. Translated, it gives CASSQGLAAIYEQYF.

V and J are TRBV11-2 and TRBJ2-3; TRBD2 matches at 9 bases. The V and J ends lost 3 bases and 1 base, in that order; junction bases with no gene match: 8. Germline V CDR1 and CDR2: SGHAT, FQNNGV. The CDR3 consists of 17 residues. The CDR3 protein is CASSFRGREGGTDTQYF. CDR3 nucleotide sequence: TGTGCCAGCAGCTTCCGCGGGAGGGAAGGGGGCACAGATACGCAGTATTTT.

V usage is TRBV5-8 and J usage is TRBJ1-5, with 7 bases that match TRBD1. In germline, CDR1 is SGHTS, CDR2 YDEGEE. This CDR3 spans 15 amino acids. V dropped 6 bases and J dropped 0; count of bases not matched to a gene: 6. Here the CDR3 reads CASTSDRVSNQPQHF. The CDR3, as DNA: TGTGCCAGCACCTCCGACAGGGTTAGCAATCAGCCCCAGCATTTT.

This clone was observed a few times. This CDR3 reads CASSTETSGSYEQYF. Here the CDR3 DNA reads TGTGCCAGCAGTACCGAAACTAGCGGGAGCTACGAGCAGTACTTC. V is TRBV6-5 and J is TRBJ2-7; 11 positions match TRBD2. The J segment lost 3 bases and the V segment lost 5 bases, leaving 6 bases of the junction unmatched. The CDR3 consists of 15 residues. Germline V CDR1 and CDR2: MNHEY, SVGAGI.

CDR3 DNA: TGTGCCAGCAGCGCGGGTTTCTTGGGCGGAGGAGGGGAGACCCAGTACTTC. Amino acid sequence: CASSAGFLGGGGETQYF. This chain links TRBV5-6 with TRBJ2-5; the D gene is possibly TRBD2 (6 bases). The V gene's germline CDR1 is SGHDT and CDR2 YYEEEE. The CDR3 is 17 amino acids. V was clipped by 4 bases and J by 5 bases, with 24 bases between them.